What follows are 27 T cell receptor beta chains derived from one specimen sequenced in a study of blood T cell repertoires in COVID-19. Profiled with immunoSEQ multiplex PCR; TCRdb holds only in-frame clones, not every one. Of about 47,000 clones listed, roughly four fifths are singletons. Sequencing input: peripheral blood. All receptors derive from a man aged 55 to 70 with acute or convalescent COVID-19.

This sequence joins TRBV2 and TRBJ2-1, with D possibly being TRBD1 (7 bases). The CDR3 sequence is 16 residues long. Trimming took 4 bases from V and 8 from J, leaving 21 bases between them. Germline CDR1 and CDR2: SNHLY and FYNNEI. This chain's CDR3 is CASSGGMEGAWYEQFF. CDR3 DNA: TGTGCCAGCAGTGGGGGGATGGAGGGGGCGTGGTATGAGCAGTTCTTC. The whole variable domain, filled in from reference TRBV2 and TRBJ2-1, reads EPEVTQTPSHQVTQMGQEVILRCVPISNHLYFYWYRQILGQKVEFLVSFYNNEISEKSEIFDDQFSVERPDGSNFTLKIRSTKLEDSAMYFCASSGGMEGAWYEQFFGPGTRLTVL.

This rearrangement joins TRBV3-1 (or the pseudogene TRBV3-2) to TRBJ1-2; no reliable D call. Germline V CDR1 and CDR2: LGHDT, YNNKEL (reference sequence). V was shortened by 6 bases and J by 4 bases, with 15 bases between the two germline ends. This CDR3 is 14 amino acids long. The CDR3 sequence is CASRHTAAIYGYTF. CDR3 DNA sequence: TGTGCCAGCAGACATACCGCGGCCATCTATGGCTACACCTTC.

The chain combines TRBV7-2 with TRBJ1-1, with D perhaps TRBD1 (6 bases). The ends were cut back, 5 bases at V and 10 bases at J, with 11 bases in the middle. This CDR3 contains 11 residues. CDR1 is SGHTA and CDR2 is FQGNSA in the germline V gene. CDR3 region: CASSRDRLAFF. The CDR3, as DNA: TGTGCCAGCAGCCGAGACAGGTTAGCTTTCTTT.

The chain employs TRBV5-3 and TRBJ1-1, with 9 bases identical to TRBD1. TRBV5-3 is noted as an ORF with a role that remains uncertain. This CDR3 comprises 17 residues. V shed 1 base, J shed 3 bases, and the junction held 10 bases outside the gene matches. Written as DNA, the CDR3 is TGTGCCAGAAGCTTGTTGGTACAGGGGGCGCGCCACACTGAAGCTTTCTTT. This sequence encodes CARSLLVQGARHTEAFF.

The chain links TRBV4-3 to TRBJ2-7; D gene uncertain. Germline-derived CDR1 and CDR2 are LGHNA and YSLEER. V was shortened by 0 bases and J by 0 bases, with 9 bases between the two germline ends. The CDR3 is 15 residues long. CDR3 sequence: CASSQDFQISYEQYF. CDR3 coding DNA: TGCGCCAGCAGCCAAGATTTTCAGATCTCCTACGAGCAGTACTTC.

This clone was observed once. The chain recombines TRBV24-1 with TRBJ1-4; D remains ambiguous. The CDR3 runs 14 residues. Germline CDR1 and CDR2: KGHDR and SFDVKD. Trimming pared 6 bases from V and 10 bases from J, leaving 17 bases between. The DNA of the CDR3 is TGTGCCACCAGTAACGTGGACGAGGGCGGAAAACTGTTTTTT. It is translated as CATSNVDEGGKLFF.

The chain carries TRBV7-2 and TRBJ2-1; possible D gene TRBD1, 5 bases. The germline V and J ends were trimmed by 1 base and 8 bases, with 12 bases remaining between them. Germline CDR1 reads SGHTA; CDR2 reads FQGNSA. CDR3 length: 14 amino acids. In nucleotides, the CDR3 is TGTGCCAGCAGCTTAGAAGGGGTTGGGGATGAGCAGTTCTTC. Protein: CASSLEGVGDEQFF.

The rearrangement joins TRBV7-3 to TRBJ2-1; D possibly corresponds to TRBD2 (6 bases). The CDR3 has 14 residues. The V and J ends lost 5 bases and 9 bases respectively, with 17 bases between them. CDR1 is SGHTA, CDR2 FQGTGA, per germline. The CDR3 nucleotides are TGTGCCAGCAGCCTATCTAGCGTGGAACCTGAGCAGTTCTTC. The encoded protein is CASSLSSVEPEQFF.

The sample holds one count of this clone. CDR3: CASRRLTGTGANVLTF. The DNA for the CDR3 is TGTGCCAGCAGGCGACTAACAGGGACTGGGGCCAACGTCCTGACTTTC. This chain connects TRBV3-1 (or the pseudogene TRBV3-2) to TRBJ2-6; D is possibly TRBD1 (6 bases). Trimming removed 6 bases at V and 2 bases at J, with 14 bases between. CDR1 LGHDT and CDR2 YNNKEL come from the germline V gene (reference sequence). The CDR3 spans 16 residues.

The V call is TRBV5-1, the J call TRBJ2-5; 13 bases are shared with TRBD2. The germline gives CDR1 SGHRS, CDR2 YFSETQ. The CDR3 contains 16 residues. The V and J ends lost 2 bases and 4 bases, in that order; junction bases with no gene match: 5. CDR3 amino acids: CASSLLAGGSGETQYF. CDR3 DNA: TGCGCCAGCAGCTTACTAGCGGGGGGGTCTGGAGAGACCCAGTACTTC.

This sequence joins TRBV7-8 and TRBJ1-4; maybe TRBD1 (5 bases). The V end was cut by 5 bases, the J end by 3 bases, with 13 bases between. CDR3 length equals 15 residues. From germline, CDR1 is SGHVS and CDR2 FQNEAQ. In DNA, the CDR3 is TGTGCCAGCAGCAAATACAGGATCGCTAATGAAAAACTGTTTTTT. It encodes CASSKYRIANEKLFF. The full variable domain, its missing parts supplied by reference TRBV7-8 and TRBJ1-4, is GAGVSQSPRYKVAKRGQDVALRCDPISGHVSLFWYQQALGQGPEFLTYFQNEAQLDKSGLPSDRFFAERPEGSVSTLKIQRTQQEDSAVYLCASSKYRIANEKLFFGSGTQLSVL.

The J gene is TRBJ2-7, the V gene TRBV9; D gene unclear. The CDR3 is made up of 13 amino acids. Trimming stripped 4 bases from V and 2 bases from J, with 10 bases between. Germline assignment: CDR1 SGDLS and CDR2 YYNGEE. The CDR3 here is CASSPEVAYEQYF. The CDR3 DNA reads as TGTGCCAGCAGCCCCGAGGTAGCCTACGAGCAGTACTTC.

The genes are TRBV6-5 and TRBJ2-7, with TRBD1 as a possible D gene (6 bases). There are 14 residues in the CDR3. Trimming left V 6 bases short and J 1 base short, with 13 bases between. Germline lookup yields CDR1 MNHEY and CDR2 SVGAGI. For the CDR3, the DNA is TGTGCCAGCAGGCCACAGGGTCCTTCCTACGAGCAGTACTTC. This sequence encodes CASRPQGPSYEQYF.

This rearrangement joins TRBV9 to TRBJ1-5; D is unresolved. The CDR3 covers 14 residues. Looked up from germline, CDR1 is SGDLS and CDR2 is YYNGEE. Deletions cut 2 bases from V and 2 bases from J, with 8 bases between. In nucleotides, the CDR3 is TGTGCCAGCAGCGTCGGGATCGGCAATCAGCCCCAGCATTTT. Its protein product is CASSVGIGNQPQHF.

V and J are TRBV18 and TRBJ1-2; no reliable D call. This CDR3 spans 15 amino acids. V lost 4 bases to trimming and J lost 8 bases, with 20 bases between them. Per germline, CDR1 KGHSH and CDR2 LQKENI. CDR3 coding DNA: TGTGCCAGCTCACTGGAGTCCGGTATATCGGTAGGCTACACCTTC. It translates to CASSLESGISVGYTF.

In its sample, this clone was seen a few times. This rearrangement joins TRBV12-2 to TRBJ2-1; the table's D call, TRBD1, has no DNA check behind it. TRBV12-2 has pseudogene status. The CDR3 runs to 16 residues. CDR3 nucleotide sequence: TGTGCAAGTCGCTCCTTACGGGACAACTCCTACAATGAGCAGTTCTTC. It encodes CASRSLRDNSYNEQFF.

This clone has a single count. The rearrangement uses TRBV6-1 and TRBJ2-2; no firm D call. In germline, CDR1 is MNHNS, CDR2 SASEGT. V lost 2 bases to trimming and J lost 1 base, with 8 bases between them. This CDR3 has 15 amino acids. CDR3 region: CASSEPYRNTGELFF. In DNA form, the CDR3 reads TGTGCCAGCAGTGAACCATACAGGAACACCGGGGAGCTGTTTTTT.

CDR3: CASRHRVGETQYF. CDR3 DNA: TGTGCCAGCAGGCACAGGGTGGGGGAGACCCAGTACTTC. The chain carries TRBV7-2 and TRBJ2-5; D possibly corresponds to TRBD1 (6 bases). V was shortened by 6 bases and J by 5 bases, with 13 bases between the two germline ends. The CDR3 extends over 13 amino acids. The V gene's germline CDR1 is SGHTA and CDR2 FQGNSA.

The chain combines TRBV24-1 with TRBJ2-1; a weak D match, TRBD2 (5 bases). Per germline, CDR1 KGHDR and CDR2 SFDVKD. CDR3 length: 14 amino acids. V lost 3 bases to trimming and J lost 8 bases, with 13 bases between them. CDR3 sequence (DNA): TGTGCCACCAGTGATCCGTTCGGGGTGGATGAGCAGTTCTTC. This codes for CATSDPFGVDEQFF.

The CDR3 is CASTPAVTYEQYF. In DNA form, the CDR3 reads TGTGCCAGCACCCCGGCCGTCACCTACGAGCAGTACTTC. The chain links TRBV6-2 or TRBV6-3 to TRBJ2-7; no reliable D call. The CDR3 totals 13 residues. Germline V gene sequence: CDR1 MNHEY, CDR2 SVGEGT. Trimming left V 7 bases short and J 2 bases short, with 12 bases between.

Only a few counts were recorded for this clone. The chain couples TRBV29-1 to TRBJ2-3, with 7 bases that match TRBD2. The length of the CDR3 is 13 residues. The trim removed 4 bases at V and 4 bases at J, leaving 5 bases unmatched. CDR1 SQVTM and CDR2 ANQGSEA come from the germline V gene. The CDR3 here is CSVGRERSDTQYF. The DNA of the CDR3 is TGCAGCGTTGGGCGGGAGAGATCAGATACGCAGTATTTT.

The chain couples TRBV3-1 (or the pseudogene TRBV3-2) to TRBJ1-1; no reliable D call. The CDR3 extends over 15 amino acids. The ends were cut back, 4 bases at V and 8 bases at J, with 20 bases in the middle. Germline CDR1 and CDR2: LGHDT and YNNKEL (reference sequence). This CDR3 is CASSPSKLAGKEAFF. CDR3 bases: TGTGCCAGCAGCCCAAGTAAGCTGGCAGGAAAAGAAGCTTTCTTT.

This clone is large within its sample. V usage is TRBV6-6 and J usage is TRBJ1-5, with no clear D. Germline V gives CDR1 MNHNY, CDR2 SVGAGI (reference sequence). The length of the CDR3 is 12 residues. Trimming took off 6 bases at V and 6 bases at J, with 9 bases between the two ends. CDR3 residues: CASSRPSQPQHF. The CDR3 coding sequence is TGTGCCAGCAGCCGTCCGAGTCAGCCCCAGCATTTT.

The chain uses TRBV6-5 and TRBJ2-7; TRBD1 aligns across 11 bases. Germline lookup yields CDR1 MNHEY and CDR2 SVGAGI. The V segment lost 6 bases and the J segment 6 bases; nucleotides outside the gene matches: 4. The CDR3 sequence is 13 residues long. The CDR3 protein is CASRGTGGREQYF. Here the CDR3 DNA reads TGTGCCAGCAGAGGGACAGGGGGACGCGAGCAGTACTTC.

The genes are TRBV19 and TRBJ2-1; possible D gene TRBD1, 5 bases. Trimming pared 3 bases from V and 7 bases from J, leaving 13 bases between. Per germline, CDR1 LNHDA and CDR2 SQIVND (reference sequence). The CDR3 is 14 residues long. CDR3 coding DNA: TGTGCCAGTAGTATCAAGGCAGGGTGGAATGAGCAGTTCTTC. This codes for CASSIKAGWNEQFF.

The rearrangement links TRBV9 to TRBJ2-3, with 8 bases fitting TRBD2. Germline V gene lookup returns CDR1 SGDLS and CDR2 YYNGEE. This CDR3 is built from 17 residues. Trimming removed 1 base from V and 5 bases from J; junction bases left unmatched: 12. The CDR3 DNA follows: TGTGCCAGCAGCGTAAGGGGTCCGGGGGGGCCAGGAGATACGCAGTATTTT. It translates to CASSVRGPGGPGDTQYF.

This chain's CDR3 is CASSLSRTGAEQYF. The CDR3 coding sequence is TGTGCCAGCAGTTTATCCCGGACAGGGGCCGAGCAGTACTTC. The J gene is TRBJ2-7, the V gene TRBV27, with 9 bases matching TRBD1. Germline V gene lookup returns CDR1 MNHEY and CDR2 SMNVEV (reference sequence). There are 14 residues in the CDR3. V gave up 0 bases and J gave up 6 bases; unmatched junction bases: 3.